Sequencing of this T cell receptor (beta chain) was carried out in a study of spatial heterogeneity in lung cancer. CDR1 is MDHEN, CDR2 SYDVKM, per germline. This CDR3 has 17 residues. Trimming removed 5 bases from V and 8 bases from J, with 27 bases in between. This clonotype occurred many times. TCRdb reprocessed the 5' RACE reads with MiXCR, giving one entry per CDR3 protein. Counted here are around 87,000 distinct CDR3 sequences, more than 10% occurring once; the ten biggest clones make up about 40%. As for time point: sample taken at primary tumor resection. Unsorted whole RNA samples from tumor, nontumor lung or frozen PBMC were sequenced.

The specimen was PBMCs, collected at surgery. This TCR came from a male donor with early-stage non-small cell lung cancer. The genes are TRBV28 and TRBJ1-2, with D maybe TRBD1 (5 bases). The CDR3 DNA sequence: TGTGCCAGCAGTATCCCGTTGGGGGTCGCGGGACTAATGGGCTACACCTTC. It translates to CASSIPLGVAGLMGYTF.